This section outlines one T cell receptor beta chain sequence together with its context. Antigen unknown. The sample comes from a study of cytomegalovirus exposure and HLA in healthy donors. The PCR ran on 60 Vbeta and 13 Jbeta primers. Sequencing used immunoSEQ multiplex PCR; TCRdb keeps in-frame clones, though not all of them. The table shows over 150,000 clones, with over 65% occurring only once. Findings and caveats of the study: Follow-up analysis later connected one missense variant in DCLRE1C with trimming of TCR beta V- and J-genes.

The receptor was derived from a woman between 40 and 50 years old in good health and CMV-seronegative. Sequenced sample: PBMCs.

The CDR3 DNA reads as TGTGCCAGCAGTGTGGGGGGTAATGAGCAGTTCTTC. Translated: CASSVGGNEQFF. V is TRBV5-6 and J is TRBJ2-1; D might be TRBD2 (6 bases). Per the germline V gene, CDR1 is SGHDT and CDR2 is YYEEEE. The CDR3 has 12 amino acids. V gave up 5 bases and J gave up 7 bases, with 10 bases separating them.